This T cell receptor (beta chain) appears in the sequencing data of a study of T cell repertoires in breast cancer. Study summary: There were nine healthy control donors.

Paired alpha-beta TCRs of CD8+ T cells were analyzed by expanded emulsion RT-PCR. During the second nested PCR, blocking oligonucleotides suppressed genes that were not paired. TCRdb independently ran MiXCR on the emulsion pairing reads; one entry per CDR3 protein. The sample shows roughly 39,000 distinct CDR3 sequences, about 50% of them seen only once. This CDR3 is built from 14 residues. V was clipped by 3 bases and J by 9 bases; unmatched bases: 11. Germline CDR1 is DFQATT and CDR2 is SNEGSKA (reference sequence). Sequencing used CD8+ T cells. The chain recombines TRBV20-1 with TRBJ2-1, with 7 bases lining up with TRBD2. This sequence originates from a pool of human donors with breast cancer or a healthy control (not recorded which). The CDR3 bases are TGCAGTGCTAGTACGGTAGCGGGCGAGGGTGAGCAGTTCTTC. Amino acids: CSASTVAGEGEQFF.